This TCR beta chain came from a study of blood T cell repertoires in COVID-19. In the study overall: The origin of the acute and convalescent COVID-19 samples was the United States, Italy and Spain. Sources were T cells, B-cell-depleted T cells, or PBMCs; the material itself was cDNA or gDNA.

CDR1 and CDR2 (germline): SGHRS, YFSETQ. V was trimmed by 4 bases and J by 3 bases, leaving 13 bases between them. This CDR3 contains 15 residues. Per the original methods: Reference gene primer amplification gave nucleated cell count estimates. TCRdb's table, derived via immunoSEQ multiplex PCR, lists solely in-frame clones and lacks some. From that table come the V and J calls and clone size; the DNA was used to work out D and trimming. This sample has just over 95,000 clones, with around 80% found just once. The chain joins TRBV5-1 to TRBJ2-2, with TRBD2 as a possible D gene (6 bases). Sample: peripheral blood. The receptor was isolated from a man older than 75 with acute or convalescent COVID-19. Written as DNA, the CDR3 is TGCGCCAGCAGCCCCCGGGGGTTGGACACCGGGGAGCTGTTTTTT. This encodes CASSPRGLDTGELFF.